This TCR beta chain was observed in a study of preoperative IRX-2 immunotherapy in early breast cancer. Treatment reported: preoperative locoregional IRX-2 cytokine immunotherapy. Patients received preoperative, locoregional IRX-2 cytokine immunotherapy in a phase Ib study. The repertoire was sequenced with immunoSEQ multiplex PCR; TCRdb's copy has only in-frame clones and lacks some. The table shows around 34,000 clones, with about four fifths occurring only once. V was shortened by 1 base and J by 2 bases, with 8 bases between the two germline ends. Looked up from germline, CDR1 is LNHDA and CDR2 is SQIVND (reference sequence). The CDR3 extends over 14 amino acids.

The V and J genes are TRBV19 and TRBJ1-1, with a tentative D call TRBD1 (5 bases). The specimen was lymph node tissue, collected from a patient treated with IRX-2 immunotherapy. The TCR originated in a human donor with breast cancer. CDR3 region: CASSIVGTNTEAFF. The CDR3 nucleotides are TGTGCCAGTAGTATAGTGGGGACCAACACTGAAGCTTTCTTT.